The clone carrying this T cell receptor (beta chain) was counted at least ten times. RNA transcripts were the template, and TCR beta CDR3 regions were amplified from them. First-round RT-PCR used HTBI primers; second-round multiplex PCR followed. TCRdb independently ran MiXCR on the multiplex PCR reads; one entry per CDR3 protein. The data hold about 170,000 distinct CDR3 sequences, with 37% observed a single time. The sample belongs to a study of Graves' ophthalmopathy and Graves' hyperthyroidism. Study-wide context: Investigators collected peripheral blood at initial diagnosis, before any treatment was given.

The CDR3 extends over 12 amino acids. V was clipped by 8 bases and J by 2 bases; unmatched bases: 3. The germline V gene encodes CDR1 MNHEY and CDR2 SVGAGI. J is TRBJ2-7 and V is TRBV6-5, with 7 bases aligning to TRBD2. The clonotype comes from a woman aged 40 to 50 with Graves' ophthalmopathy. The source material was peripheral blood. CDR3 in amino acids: CASGGGTYEQYF. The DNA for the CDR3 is TGTGCCAGCGGGGGGGGGACCTACGAGCAGTACTTC.